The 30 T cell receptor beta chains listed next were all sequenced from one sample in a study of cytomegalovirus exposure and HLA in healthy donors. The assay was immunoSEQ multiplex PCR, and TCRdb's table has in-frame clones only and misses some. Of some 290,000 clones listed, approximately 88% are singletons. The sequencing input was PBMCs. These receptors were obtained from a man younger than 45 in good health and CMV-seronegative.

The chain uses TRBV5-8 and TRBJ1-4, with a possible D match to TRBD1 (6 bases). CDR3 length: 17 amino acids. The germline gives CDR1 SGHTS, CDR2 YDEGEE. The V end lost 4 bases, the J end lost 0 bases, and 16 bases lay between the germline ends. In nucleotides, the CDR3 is TGTGCCAGCAGCACAGGGCAATTAGTTGCAACTAATGAAAAACTGTTTTTT. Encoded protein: CASSTGQLVATNEKLFF.

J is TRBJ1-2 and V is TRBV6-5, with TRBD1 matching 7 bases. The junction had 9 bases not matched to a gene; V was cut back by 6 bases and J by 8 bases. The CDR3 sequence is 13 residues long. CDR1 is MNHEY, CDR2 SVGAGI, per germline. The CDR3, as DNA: TGTGCCAGCAGCCGAGGGGGCGCGGGGGGCTACACCTTC. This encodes CASSRGGAGGYTF.

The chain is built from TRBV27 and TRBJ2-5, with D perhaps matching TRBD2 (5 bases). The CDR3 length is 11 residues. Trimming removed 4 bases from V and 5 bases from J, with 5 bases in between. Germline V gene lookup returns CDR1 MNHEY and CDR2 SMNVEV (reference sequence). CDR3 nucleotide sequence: TGTGCCAGCAGTTCGGGGGAGACCCAGTACTTC. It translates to CASSSGETQYF.

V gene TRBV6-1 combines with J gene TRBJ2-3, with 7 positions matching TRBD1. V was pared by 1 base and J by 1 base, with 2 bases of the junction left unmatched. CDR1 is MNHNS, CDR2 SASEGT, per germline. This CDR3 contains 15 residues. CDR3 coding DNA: TGTGCCAGCAGTGAAGTGGGGACAGGCACAGATACGCAGTATTTT. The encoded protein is CASSEVGTGTDTQYF.

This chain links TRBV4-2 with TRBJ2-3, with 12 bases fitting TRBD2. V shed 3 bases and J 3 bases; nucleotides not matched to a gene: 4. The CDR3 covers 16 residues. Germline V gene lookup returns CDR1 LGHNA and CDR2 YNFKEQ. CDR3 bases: TGTGCCAGCAGCCAGACTAGCGGGGGACAGACAGATACGCAGTATTTT. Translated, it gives CASSQTSGGQTDTQYF.

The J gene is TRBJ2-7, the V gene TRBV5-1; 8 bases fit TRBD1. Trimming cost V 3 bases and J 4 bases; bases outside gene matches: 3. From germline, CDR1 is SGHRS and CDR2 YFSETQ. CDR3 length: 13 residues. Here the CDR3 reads CASSSDREYEQYF. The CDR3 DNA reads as TGCGCCAGCAGCTCGGACAGGGAATACGAGCAGTACTTC.

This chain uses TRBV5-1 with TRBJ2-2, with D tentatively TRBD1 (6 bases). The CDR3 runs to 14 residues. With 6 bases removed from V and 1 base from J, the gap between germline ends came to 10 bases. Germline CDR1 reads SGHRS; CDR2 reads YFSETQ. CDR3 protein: CASTKTGNTGELFF. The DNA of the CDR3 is TGCGCCAGCACCAAGACAGGGAACACCGGGGAGCTGTTTTTT.

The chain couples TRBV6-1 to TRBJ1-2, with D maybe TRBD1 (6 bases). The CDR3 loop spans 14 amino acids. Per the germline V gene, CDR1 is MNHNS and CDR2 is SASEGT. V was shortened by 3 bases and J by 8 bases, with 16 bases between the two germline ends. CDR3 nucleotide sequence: TGTGCCAGCAGTGAGGACAGAATATCGTGGGGCTACACCTTC. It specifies CASSEDRISWGYTF.

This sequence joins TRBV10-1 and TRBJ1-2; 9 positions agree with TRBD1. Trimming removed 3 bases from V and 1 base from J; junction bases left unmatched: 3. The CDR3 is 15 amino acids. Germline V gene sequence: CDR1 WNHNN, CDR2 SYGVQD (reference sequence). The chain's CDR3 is CASSEGTGYNYGYTF. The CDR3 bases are TGCGCCAGCAGTGAAGGGACAGGGTATAACTATGGCTACACCTTC.

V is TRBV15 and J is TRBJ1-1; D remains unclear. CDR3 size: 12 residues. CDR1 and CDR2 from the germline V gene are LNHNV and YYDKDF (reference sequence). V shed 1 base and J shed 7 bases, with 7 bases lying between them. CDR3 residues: CATSRGTVEAFF. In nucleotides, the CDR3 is TGTGCCACCAGCAGAGGTACAGTTGAAGCTTTCTTT.

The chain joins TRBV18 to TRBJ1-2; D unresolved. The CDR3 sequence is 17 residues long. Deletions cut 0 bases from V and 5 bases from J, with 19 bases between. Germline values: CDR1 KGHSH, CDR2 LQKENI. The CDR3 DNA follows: TGTGCCAGCTCACCACCGTTCCTAGCCGGGCTCGAATATGGCTACACCTTC. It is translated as CASSPPFLAGLEYGYTF.

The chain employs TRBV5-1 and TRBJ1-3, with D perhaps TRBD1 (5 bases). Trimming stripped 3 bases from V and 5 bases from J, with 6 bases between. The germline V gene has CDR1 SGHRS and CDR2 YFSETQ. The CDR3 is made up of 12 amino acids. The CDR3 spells CASSSDRNTIYF. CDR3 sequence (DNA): TGCGCCAGCAGCTCGGACAGAAACACCATATATTTT.

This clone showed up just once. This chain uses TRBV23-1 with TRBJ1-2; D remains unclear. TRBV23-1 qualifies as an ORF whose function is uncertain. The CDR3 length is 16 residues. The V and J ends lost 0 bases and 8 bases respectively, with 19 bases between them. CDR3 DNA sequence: TGCGCCAGCAGTCAATCGAGATTCAGTCAAGCGGGCGGCTACACCTTC. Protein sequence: CASSQSRFSQAGGYTF.

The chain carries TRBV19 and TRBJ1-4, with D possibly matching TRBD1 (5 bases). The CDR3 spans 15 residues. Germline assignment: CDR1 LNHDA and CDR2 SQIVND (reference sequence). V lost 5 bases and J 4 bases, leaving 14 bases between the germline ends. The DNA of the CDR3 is TGTGCCAGTAGTCGGGGGAATGCCGATAATGAAAAACTGTTTTTT. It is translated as CASSRGNADNEKLFF.

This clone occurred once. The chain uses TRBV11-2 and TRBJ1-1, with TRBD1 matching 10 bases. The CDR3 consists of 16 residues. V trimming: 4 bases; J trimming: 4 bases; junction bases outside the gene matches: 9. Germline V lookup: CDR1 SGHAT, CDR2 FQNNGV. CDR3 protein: CASSYSGTGVFTEAFF. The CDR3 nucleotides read TGTGCCAGCAGCTACTCCGGGACAGGGGTGTTCACTGAAGCTTTCTTT.

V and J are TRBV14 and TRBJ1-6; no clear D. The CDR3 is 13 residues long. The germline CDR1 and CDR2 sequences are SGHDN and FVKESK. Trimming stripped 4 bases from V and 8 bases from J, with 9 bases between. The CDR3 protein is CASSPGSYSPLHF. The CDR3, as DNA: TGTGCCAGCAGCCCCGGGTCCTATTCACCCCTCCACTTT.

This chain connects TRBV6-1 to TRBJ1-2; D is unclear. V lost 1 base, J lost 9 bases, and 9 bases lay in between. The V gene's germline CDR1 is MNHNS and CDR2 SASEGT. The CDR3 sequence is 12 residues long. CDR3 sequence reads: CASSEVRESYTF. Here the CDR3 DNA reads TGTGCCAGCAGTGAAGTGAGGGAGAGCTACACCTTC.

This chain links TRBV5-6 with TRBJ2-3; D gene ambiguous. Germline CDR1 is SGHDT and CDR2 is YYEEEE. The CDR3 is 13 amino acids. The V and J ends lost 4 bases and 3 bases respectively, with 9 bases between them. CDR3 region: CASSLYQTDTQYF. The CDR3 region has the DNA TGTGCCAGCAGCCTGTACCAGACAGATACGCAGTATTTT.

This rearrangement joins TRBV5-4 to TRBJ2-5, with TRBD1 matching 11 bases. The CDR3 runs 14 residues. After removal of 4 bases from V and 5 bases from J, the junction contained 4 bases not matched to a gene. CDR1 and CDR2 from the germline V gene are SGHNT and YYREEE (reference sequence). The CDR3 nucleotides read TGTGCCAGCAGCGGACAGGGGGCGCGGGAGACCCAGTACTTC. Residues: CASSGQGARETQYF.

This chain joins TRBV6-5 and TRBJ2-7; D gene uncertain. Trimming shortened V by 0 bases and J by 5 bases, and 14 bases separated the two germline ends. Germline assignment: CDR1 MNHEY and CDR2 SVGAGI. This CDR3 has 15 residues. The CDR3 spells CASSYSLELRNEQYF. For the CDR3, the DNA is TGTGCCAGCAGTTACTCTTTGGAACTACGGAACGAGCAGTACTTC.

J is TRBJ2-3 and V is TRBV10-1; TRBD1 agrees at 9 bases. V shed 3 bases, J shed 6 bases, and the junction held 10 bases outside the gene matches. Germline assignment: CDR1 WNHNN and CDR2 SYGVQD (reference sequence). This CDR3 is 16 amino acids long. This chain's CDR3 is CASSDGQGLNSDTQYF. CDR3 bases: TGCGCCAGCAGTGACGGACAGGGGCTTAACTCGGATACGCAGTATTTT.

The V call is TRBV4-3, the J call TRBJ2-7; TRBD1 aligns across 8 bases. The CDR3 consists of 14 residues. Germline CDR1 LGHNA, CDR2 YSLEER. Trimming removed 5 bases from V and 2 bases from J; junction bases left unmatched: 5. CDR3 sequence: CASSSGTGTYEQYF. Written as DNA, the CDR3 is TGCGCCAGCAGCTCCGGGACAGGCACCTACGAGCAGTACTTC.

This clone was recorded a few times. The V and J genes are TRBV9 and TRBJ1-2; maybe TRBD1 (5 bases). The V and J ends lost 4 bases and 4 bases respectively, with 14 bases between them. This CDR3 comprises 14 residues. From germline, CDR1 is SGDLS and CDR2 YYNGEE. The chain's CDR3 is CASSNRWRAYGYTF. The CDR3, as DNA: TGTGCCAGCAGCAACAGGTGGAGGGCCTATGGCTACACCTTC.

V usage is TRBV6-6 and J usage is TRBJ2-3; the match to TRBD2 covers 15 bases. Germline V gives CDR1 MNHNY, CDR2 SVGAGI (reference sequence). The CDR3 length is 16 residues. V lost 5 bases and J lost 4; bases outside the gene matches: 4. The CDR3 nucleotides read TGTGCCAGCAGTCAGGGACTAGCGGGGGGAGCAGATACGCAGTATTTT. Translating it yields CASSQGLAGGADTQYF.

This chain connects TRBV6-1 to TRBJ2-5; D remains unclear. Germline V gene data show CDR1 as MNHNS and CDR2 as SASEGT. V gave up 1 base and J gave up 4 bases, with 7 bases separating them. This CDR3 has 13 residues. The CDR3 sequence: CASSEGLVETQYF. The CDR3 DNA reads TGTGCCAGCAGTGAAGGGCTGGTAGAGACCCAGTACTTC.

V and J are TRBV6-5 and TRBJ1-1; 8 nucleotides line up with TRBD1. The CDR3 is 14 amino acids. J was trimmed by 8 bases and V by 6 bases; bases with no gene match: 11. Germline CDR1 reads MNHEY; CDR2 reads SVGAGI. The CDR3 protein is CASRGRQGRPEAFF. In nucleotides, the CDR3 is TGTGCCAGCAGGGGCAGACAGGGGCGGCCGGAAGCTTTCTTT.

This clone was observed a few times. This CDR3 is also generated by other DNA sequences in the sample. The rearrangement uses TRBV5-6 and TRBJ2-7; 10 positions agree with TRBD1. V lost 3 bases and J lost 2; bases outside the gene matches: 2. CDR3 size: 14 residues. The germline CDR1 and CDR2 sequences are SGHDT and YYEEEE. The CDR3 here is CASSSGTGAYEQYF. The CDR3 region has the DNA TGTGCCAGCAGCTCCGGGACAGGGGCCTACGAGCAGTACTTC.

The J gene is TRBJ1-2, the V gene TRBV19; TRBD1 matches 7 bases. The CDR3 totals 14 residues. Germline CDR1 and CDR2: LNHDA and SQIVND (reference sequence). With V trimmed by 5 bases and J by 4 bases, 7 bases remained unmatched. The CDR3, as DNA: TGTGCCAGTAGTTTGGACAGGCGTTCCTATGGCTACACCTTC. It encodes CASSLDRRSYGYTF.

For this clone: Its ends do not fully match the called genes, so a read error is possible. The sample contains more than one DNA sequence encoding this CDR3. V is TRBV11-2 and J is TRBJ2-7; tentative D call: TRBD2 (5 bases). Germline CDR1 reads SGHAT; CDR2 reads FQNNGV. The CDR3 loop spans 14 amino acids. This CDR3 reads CASSLEAGSYEQYF. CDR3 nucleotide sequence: TGTGCCAGCAGCCTAGAGGCGGGTTCCTACGAGCAGTACTTC.

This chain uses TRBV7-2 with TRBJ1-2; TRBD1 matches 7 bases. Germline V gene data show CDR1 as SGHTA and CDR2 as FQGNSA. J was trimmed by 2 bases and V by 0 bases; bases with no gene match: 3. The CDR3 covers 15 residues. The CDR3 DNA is TGTGCCAGCAGCTTAGCCTCCAGGGGGAACTATGGCTACACCTTC. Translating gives CASSLASRGNYGYTF.